Following are 5 T cell receptor beta chains from one sample sequenced in a study of metastatic and nonmetastatic thyroid tumors. TCRdb re-called clones from the PCR reads using MiXCR. The table has about 35,000 clones, roughly a fifth seen once. The entire patient cohort was treatment-naive prior to thyroid surgery. Sequencing was carried out using blood. These receptors originate from a female donor with papillary thyroid cancer or a benign thyroid nodule (not recorded which). Some clones in this sample may be carry-over from other donors' samples.

Comment on this clone: The junction shows a germline mismatch at one end, possibly a read error. The chain recombines TRBV6-1 with TRBJ2-6; 10 bases fit TRBD1. Germline V gene data show CDR1 as MNHNS and CDR2 as SASEGT. CDR3 length: 17 amino acids. The CDR3 nucleotides are TGTGCGACCCTGAGACAGGGGGCTTACTCTGTGGCCAACGTCCTGACTTTC. It is translated as CATLRQGAYSVANVLTF.

The sample holds many counts of this clone. The chain joins TRBV6-1 to TRBJ2-7; D is unresolved. Germline V lookup: CDR1 MNHNS, CDR2 SASEGT. V gave up 6 bases and J gave up 5 bases, with 17 bases separating them. This CDR3 spans 14 amino acids. CDR3: CASRDLEKRNEQYF. In nucleotides, the CDR3 is TGTGCCAGCAGGGACCTTGAGAAGAGGAACGAGCAGTACTTC.

The table lists this clone with many counts. A much larger clone differs by one base, so this may be a read error. The chain combines TRBV6-4 with TRBJ2-2; tentatively, D is TRBD1 (6 bases). V shed 0 bases and J shed 4 bases, with 9 bases lying between them. The germline V gene encodes CDR1 MRHNA and CDR2 SNTAGT. The CDR3 sequence is 15 residues long. The CDR3 spells CASSDSLGGTGELFF. As DNA, the CDR3 is TGTGCCAGCAGTGACTCCCTAGGGGGCACCGGGGAGCTGTTTTTT.

By sample share, this clone is medium-sized (0.01 to 0.1%). The V call is TRBV6-1, the J call TRBJ2-3; 10 bases are shared with TRBD2. Germline CDR1 and CDR2: MNHNS and SASEGT. This CDR3 has 16 residues. The CDR3 spells CVSGRLRGESTDTQYF. The CDR3 DNA is TGTGTTAGCGGGAGGCTTCGAGGCGAATCCACAGATACGCAGTATTTT.

In the case of this clone: Given a much more abundant clone one base away, this may be a read error. The rearrangement uses TRBV30 and TRBJ2-7; tentative D call: TRBD1 (5 bases). This CDR3 comprises 15 residues. Germline V lookup: CDR1 GTSNPN, CDR2 SVGIG (reference sequence). Trimming stripped 4 bases from V and 3 bases from J, with 19 bases between. The CDR3 DNA follows: TGTGCCTGGAATCCAGGCCCAAGGGGCCACTACGAGCAGTACTTC. Amino acid sequence: CAWNPGPRGHYEQYF.